Sequencing of this T cell receptor (beta chain) was carried out in a study of blood T cell repertoires in COVID-19. Across the whole study: T cells, B-cell-depleted T cells, or PBMCs supplied cDNA or gDNA.

This clone was seen more than once but under ten times. The same CDR3 is also encoded by other DNA sequences in this sample. The length of the CDR3 is 13 residues. The germline CDR1 and CDR2 sequences are MDHEN and SYDVKM. With 4 bases removed from V and 4 bases from J, the gap between germline ends came to 11 bases. How the authors handled the data: Amplification from reference gene primers served as the basis for estimated nucleated cell counts. Profiling relied on immunoSEQ multiplex PCR, and the TCRdb table lists in-frame clones only, not all of them. V, J and clone size derive from that table, while D and trimming were established from the DNA sequence. The data hold about 190,000 clones, with around 83% observed a single time.

Sequenced: peripheral blood. The TCR originated in a man in his forties or fifties with active or convalescent COVID-19. The chain is built from TRBV28 and TRBJ2-7; D call uncertain. CDR3 DNA: TGTGCCAGCAGTTCCCCGGGTGGATACGAGCAGTACTTC. Translation: CASSSPGGYEQYF. The full variable domain, rest sourced from reference TRBV28 and TRBJ2-7, is DVKVTQSSRYLVKRTGEKVFLECVQDMDHENMFWYRQDPGLGLRLIYFSYDVKMKEKGDIPEGYSVSREKKERFSLILESASTNQTSMYLCASSSPGGYEQYFGPGTRLTVT.